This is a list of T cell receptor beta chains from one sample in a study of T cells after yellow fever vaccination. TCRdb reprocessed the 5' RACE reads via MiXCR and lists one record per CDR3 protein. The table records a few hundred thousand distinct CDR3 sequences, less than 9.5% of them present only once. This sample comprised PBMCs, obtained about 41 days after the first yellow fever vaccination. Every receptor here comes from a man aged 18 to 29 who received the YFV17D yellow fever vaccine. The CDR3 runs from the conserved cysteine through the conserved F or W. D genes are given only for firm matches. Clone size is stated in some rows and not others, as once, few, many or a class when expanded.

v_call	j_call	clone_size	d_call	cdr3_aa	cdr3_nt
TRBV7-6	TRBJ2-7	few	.	CASSLADEQYF	TGTGCCAGCAGCTTAGCGGACGAGCAGTACTTC
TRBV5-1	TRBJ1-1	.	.	CASRDGPKNTEAFF	TGCGCCAGCAGAGACGGACCCAAGAACACTGAAGCTTTCTTT
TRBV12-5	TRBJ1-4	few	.	CASGFYRGGMASSEKLFF	TGTGCTAGTGGTTTTTATAGGGGGGGTATGGCCTCATCCGAAAAACTGTTTTTT
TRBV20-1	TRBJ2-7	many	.	CSARDGEYPYEQYF	TGCAGTGCTAGAGATGGGGAGTATCCCTACGAGCAGTACTTC
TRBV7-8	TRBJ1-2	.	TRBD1	CASSSPGTGGSYGYTF	TGTGCCAGCAGCTCGCCCGGGACAGGCGGTTCCTATGGCTACACCTTC
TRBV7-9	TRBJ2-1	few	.	CASSLENRVGAHQFF	TGTGCCAGCAGCTTAGAAAACAGGGTCGGAGCCCACCAGTTCTTC
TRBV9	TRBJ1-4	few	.	CASSARQERNEKLFF	TGTGCCAGCAGCGCCCGACAGGAGCGAAATGAAAAACTGTTTTTT
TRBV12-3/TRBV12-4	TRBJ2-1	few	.	CASSFQGPNEQFF	TGTGCCAGCAGTTTTCAGGGTCCCAATGAGCAGTTCTTC
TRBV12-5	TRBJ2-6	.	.	CASGFWRGYSGANVLTF	TGTGCTAGTGGTTTTTGGCGGGGCTACTCTGGGGCCAACGTCCTGACTTTC
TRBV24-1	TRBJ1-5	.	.	CATSDMNQPQHF	TGTGCCACCAGTGATATGAATCAGCCCCAGCATTTT
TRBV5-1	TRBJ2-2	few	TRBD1	CASSRQGAETGELFF	TGCGCCAGCAGCAGACAGGGGGCGGAAACCGGGGAGCTGTTTTTT
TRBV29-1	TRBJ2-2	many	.	CSGGDTGELFF	TGCAGCGGGGGGGACACCGGGGAGCTGTTTTTT
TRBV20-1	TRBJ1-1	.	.	CSAVPGFTEAFF	TGCAGTGCTGTCCCGGGGTTCACTGAAGCTTTCTTT
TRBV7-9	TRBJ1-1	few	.	CASSLSSMTTEAFF	TGTGCCAGCAGCTTGTCGAGCATGACCACTGAAGCTTTCTTT
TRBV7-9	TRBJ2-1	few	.	CASSFQGTVNEQFF	TGTGCCAGCAGCTTTCAGGGGACGGTCAATGAGCAGTTCTTC
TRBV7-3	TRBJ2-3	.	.	CASSFPPANTQYF	TGTGCCAGCAGCTTCCCCCCGGCTAATACGCAGTATTTT
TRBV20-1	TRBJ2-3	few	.	CSADRTGVSTDTQYF	TGCAGTGCTGACAGGACGGGGGTGAGCACAGATACGCAGTATTTT
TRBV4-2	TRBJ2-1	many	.	CASSRRSRGEGSNEQFF	TGTGCCAGCAGCCGTAGGAGTAGGGGGGAAGGTAGCAATGAGCAGTTCTTC
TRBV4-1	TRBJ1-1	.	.	CASSHPGGSTEAFF	TGCGCCAGCAGCCACCCGGGTGGGAGCACTGAAGCTTTCTTT
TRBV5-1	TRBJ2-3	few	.	CASSKRGPSNTDTQYF	TGCGCCAGCAGCAAACGGGGACCGAGTAACACAGATACGCAGTATTTT
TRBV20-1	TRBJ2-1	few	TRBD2	CSARLFQASGVSNEQFF	TGCAGTGCTAGACTGTTCCAGGCTAGCGGGGTAAGCAATGAGCAGTTCTTC
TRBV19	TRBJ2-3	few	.	CASRRKFGTDTQYF	TGTGCCAGTCGCCGGAAGTTCGGCACAGATACGCAGTATTTT
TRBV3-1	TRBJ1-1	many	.	CASSQMDSKNTEAFF	TGTGCCAGCAGCCAAATGGACAGCAAGAACACTGAAGCTTTCTTT
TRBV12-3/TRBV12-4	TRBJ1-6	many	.	CASSPPFTPLHF	TGTGCCAGCAGTCCCCCTTTTACACCCCTCCACTTT
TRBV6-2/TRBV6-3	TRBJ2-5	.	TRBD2	CASTSGEETQYF	TGTGCCAGCACTAGCGGGGAAGAGACCCAGTACTTC
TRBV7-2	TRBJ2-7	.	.	CASSLGWTATYEQYF	TGTGCCAGCAGCTTGGGGTGGACGGCAACCTACGAGCAGTACTTC
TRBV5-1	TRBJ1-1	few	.	CASSYGSTEAFF	TGCGCCAGCAGCTACGGGAGCACTGAAGCTTTCTTT
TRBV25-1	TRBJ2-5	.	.	CASGPRSGRGETQYF	TGTGCCAGCGGTCCCCGTTCGGGGCGCGGGGAGACCCAGTACTTC
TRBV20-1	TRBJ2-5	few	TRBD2	CSASTGGVETQYF	TGCAGTGCTAGTACCGGGGGGGTGGAGACCCAGTACTTC
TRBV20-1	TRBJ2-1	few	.	CSARRGSYNEQFF	TGCAGTGCTAGGAGGGGATCGTACAATGAGCAGTTCTTC
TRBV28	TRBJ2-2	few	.	CASKRPGGGELFF	TGTGCCAGCAAAAGACCAGGAGGCGGGGAGCTGTTTTTT
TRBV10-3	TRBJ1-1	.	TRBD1	CAISERYRGMNTEAFF	TGTGCCATCAGTGAGCGGTACAGGGGTATGAACACTGAAGCTTTCTTT
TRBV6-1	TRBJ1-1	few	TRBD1	CASSSIGQGGTEAFF	TGTGCCAGCAGCTCTATCGGACAGGGGGGGACTGAAGCTTTCTTT
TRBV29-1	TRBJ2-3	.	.	CSVGNRPSTDTQYF	TGCAGCGTTGGGAACAGACCTAGCACAGATACGCAGTATTTT
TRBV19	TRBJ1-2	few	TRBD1	CASLRDSGGYTF	TGTGCCAGTCTAAGGGACAGCGGAGGCTACACCTTC
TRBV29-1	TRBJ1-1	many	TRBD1	CSVQLGTGDTEAFF	TGCAGCGTCCAGCTCGGGACAGGGGACACTGAAGCTTTCTTT
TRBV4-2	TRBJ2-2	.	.	CASSQDEGGTGELFF	TGTGCCAGCAGCCAAGATGAGGGGGGCACCGGGGAGCTGTTTTTT
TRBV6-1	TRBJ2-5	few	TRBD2	CASSTHTSGEETQYF	TGTGCCAGCAGTACACATACTAGCGGGGAAGAGACCCAGTACTTC
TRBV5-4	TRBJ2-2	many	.	CASSLPGVANTGELFF	TGTGCCAGCAGTCTCCCGGGCGTCGCGAACACCGGGGAGCTGTTTTTT
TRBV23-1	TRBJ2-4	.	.	CASSQNSLKNSLTAKNIQYF	TGCGCCAGCAGTCAAAACTCCCTGAAGAACTCGCTCACGGCCAAAAACATTCAGTACTTC
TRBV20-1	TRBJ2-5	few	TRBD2	CSARGLAGGLYQYF	TGCAGTGCTAGGGGACTAGCGGGGGGGTTGTACCAGTACTTC
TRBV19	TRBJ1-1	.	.	CASSISGNSAEAFF	TGTGCCAGTAGTATCTCGGGGAACAGTGCTGAAGCTTTCTTT
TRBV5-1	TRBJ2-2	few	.	CASRTDLTWNTGELFF	TGCGCCAGCCGGACTGACTTAACCTGGAACACCGGGGAGCTGTTTTTT
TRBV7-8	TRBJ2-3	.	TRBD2	CASSSRLAGAYHTSTDTQYF	TGTGCCAGCAGCTCTAGACTAGCGGGGGCATACCATACTAGCACAGATACGCAGTATTTT
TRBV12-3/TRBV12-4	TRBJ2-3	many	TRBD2	CASSLTSGEDTQYF	TGTGCCAGCAGTTTAACTAGCGGGGAGGATACGCAGTATTTT
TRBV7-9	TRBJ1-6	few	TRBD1	CASSRRQGGDSPLHF	TGTGCCAGCAGCCGTCGACAGGGTGGGGATTCACCCCTCCACTTT
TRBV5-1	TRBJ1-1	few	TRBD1	CASSTGTGRYLNTEAFF	TGCGCCAGCAGCACCGGGACAGGGAGGTATTTGAACACTGAAGCTTTCTTT
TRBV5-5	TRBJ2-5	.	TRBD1	CASPGTGGEETQYF	TGTGCCAGCCCCGGGACAGGGGGCGAGGAGACCCAGTACTTC
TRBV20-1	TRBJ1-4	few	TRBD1	CSALTGENEKLFF	TGCAGTGCTTTGACAGGGGAGAATGAAAAACTGTTTTTT
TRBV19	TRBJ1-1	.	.	CASSILQRSNTEAFF	TGTGCCAGTAGTATTTTGCAGCGCTCGAACACTGAAGCTTTCTTT
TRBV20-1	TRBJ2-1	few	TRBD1	CSAVQGGFEQFF	TGCAGTGCTGTACAGGGGGGTTTTGAGCAGTTCTTC
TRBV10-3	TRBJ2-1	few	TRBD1	CATGTGADEQFF	TGTGCCACAGGGACAGGTGCGGATGAGCAGTTCTTC
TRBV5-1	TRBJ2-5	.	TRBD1	CASSPGTAKETQYF	TGCGCCAGCAGCCCCGGGACAGCCAAAGAGACCCAGTACTTC
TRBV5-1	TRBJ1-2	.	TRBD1	CASSSSDRRSYGYTF	TGCGCCAGCAGCTCTTCGGACAGGAGGAGCTATGGCTACACCTTC
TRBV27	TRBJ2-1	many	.	CASRRVGQQFF	TGTGCCAGCCGCAGGGTCGGGCAGCAGTTCTTC